This TCR beta chain was captured by sequencing in a study of CD8 T cells in ankylosing spondylitis. Study-wide findings and caveats: Clones tied to disease were said to be significantly enriched in matched ankylosing spondylitis synovial fluid. Characteristic of ankylosing spondylitis blood, it appeared, was a TCR beta motif comprising roughly 8 highly homologous variants.

MiXCR was run by TCRdb on the 5' RACE reads, yielding one entry per CDR3 protein. The table shows about 450,000 distinct CDR3 sequences, with more than 25% occurring only once. Germline assignment: CDR1 SGHNT and CDR2 YENEEA. The CDR3 has 15 residues. V lost 1 base and J 4 bases, leaving 12 bases between the germline ends. Concerning this clonotype: Its antigen is unknown.

The gene calls are TRBV11-3 and TRBJ2-3, with D possibly TRBD2 on 7 matching bases. Input material: blood, either unsorted or a sorted T cell fraction (not recorded which). The receptor was isolated from a male donor with ankylosing spondylitis. This CDR3 reads CASSLVGGDADTQYF. In DNA, the CDR3 is TGTGCCAGCAGCTTAGTAGGGGGGGATGCAGATACGCAGTATTTT.